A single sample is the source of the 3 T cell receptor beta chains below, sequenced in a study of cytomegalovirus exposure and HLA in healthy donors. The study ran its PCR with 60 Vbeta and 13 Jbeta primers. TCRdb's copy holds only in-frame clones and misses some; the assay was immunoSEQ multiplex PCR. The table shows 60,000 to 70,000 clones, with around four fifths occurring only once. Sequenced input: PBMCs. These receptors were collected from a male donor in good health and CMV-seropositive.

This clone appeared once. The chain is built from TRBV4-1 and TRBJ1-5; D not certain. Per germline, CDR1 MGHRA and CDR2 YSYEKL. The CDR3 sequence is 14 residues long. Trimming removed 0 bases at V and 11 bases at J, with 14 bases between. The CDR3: CASSQETAASSQHF. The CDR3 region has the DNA TGCGCCAGCAGCCAAGAAACAGCAGCCTCGTCCCAGCATTTT.

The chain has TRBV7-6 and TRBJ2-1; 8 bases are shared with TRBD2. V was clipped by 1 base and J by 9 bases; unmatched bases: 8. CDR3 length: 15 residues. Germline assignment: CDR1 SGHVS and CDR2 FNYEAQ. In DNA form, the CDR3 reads TGTGCCAGCAGCTTAGAGGTAGCGGGGTATAGTGAGCAGTTCTTC. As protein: CASSLEVAGYSEQFF.

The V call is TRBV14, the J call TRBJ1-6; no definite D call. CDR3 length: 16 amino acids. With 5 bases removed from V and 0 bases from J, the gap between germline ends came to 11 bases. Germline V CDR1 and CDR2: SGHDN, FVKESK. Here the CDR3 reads CASSERRSSYNSPLHF. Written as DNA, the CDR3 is TGTGCCAGCAGCGAACGGAGGAGCTCCTATAATTCACCCCTCCACTTT.